These T cell receptor beta chains were read from a single sample in a study of CD8 T cells in Susac syndrome. MiXCR, run by TCRdb on the immunoSEQ multiplex PCR reads, gives a single entry per CDR3 protein. Of 70,000 to 100,000 distinct CDR3 sequences listed, just under 95% were seen once; the top ten hold roughly 0.32%. The sequenced sample was CD8+ T cells from PBMCs. The receptors originated from a human donor in good health. The CDR3 runs from the conserved cysteine through the conserved F or W. The order of the fields is V gene, J gene, CDR3 protein.

V gene: TRBV12-3/TRBV12-4
J gene: TRBJ2-7
CDR3 protein: CASSRGHLSYEQYF

V gene: TRBV15
J gene: TRBJ1-1
CDR3 protein: CATSPQAGTEAFF

V gene: TRBV6-5
J gene: TRBJ1-6
CDR3 protein: CASSYGTPGRNSPLHF

V gene: TRBV23-1
J gene: TRBJ2-2
CDR3 protein: CASSQSRGIRPGELFF

V gene: TRBV5-6
J gene: TRBJ2-7
CDR3 protein: CASSLGPSEQYF

V gene: TRBV20-1
J gene: TRBJ1-1
CDR3 protein: CSAILGRTEAFF

V gene: TRBV3-1
J gene: TRBJ2-1
CDR3 protein: CASSQDVKRVEEQFF

V gene: TRBV6-5
J gene: TRBJ2-4
CDR3 protein: CASSVAGPDIQYF

V gene: TRBV5-6
J gene: TRBJ2-7
CDR3 protein: CASSSDRANEQYF

V gene: TRBV9
J gene: TRBJ2-5
CDR3 protein: CASSVAFGLGETQYF

V gene: TRBV6-5
J gene: TRBJ2-3
CDR3 protein: CATSRLAGSDTQYF

V gene: TRBV9
J gene: TRBJ2-5
CDR3 protein: CASSVAGAGAQETQYF

V gene: TRBV6-1
J gene: TRBJ2-5
CDR3 protein: CASRAGGGETQYF

V gene: TRBV19
J gene: TRBJ1-1
CDR3 protein: CASSNSQGTEAFF

V gene: TRBV29-1
J gene: TRBJ2-5
CDR3 protein: CSVVGLAGGRETQYF

V gene: TRBV7-2
J gene: TRBJ1-4
CDR3 protein: CASSFLGFNEKLFF

V gene: TRBV19
J gene: TRBJ2-2
CDR3 protein: CATTSMAGELFF

V gene: TRBV19
J gene: TRBJ2-7
CDR3 protein: CASSPSDWDRIYEQYF

V gene: TRBV12-3/TRBV12-4
J gene: TRBJ2-1
CDR3 protein: CASSFGGAINEQFF

V gene: TRBV9
J gene: TRBJ2-3
CDR3 protein: CASRRTSGGEDTQYF